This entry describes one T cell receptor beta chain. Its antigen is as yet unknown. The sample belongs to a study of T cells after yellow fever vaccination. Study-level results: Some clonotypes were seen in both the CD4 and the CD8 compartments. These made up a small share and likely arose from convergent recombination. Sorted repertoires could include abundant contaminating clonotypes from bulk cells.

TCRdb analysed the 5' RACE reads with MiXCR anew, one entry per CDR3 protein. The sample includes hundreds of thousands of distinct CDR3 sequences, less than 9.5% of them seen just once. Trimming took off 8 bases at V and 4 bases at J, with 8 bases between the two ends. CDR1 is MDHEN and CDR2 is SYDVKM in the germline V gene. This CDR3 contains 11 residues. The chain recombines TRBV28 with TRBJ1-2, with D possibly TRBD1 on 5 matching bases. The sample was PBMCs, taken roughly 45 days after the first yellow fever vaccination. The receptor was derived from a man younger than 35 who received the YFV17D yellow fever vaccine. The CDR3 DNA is TGTGCCAGCGGGACCCCCTATGGCTACACCTTC. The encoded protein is CASGTPYGYTF.